The T cell receptor beta chain described here comes from a study of T cell responses to AZD1222 COVID-19 vaccine. Study-wide results and limits: Most donors were white British, females outnumbered males, and clonal diversity was possibly underestimated. Increased Spike-specific TCR breadth and depth were observed after two AZD1222 doses. Reportedly, nearly half the spike-specific TCRs target unmutated variant regions.

Here immunoSEQ multiplex PCR was the method, and the copy in TCRdb shows in-frame clones only, minus some. The data contain about 150,000 clones, about 92% of them singletons. Germline CDR1 is MDHEN and CDR2 is SYDVKM. With 3 bases clipped from V and 0 bases from J, the junction kept 2 bases outside the gene matches. CDR3 size: 15 residues. Turning to this clone: The antigen remains undetermined.

This specimen was peripheral blood, taken 28 days after the second AZD1222 dose. This TCR came from an adult who received the AZD1222 COVID-19 vaccine. The rearrangement links TRBV28 to TRBJ2-1; 7 bases fit TRBD2. The CDR3 sequence: CASSLGGPSYNEQFF. The CDR3 nucleotides read TGTGCCAGCAGTTTGGGAGGGCCCTCCTACAATGAGCAGTTCTTC.